The clone carrying this T cell receptor beta chain has at least ten counts. Its matching antigen is unknown. This specimen comes from a study of T cells in Graves' hyperthyroidism and ophthalmopathy. Study context: Before treatment of any kind, peripheral blood was taken at initial diagnosis.

The CDR3 is 17 residues long. Germline assignment: CDR1 SNHLY and CDR2 FYNNEI. V shed 6 bases, J shed 1 base, and the junction held 12 bases outside the gene matches. Blood sampling occurred at first hyperthyroidism diagnosis, ahead of any ophthalmopathy symptoms. Study conclusions and caveats: Most clonotypes that expanded in the thyroid above 0.001 also showed up in blood. Patients with ophthalmopathy were separated from those with stable hyperthyroidism by a 13 V-J model.

The TCR beta CDR3 regions underwent amplification using RNA transcripts as the source. First-round RT-PCR with HTBI primers amplified the TCR CDR3 region. TCRdb called the multiplex PCR reads again in MiXCR, with one record for every CDR3 protein. Altogether almost 600,000 distinct CDR3 sequences are present, 11% to 15% being singletons, with the ten largest covering under 7%. The chain couples TRBV2 to TRBJ1-5, with 7 nucleotides matching TRBD1. The sequence was obtained from a woman in her thirties with Graves' hyperthyroidism that later progressed to Graves' ophthalmopathy. Material: blood. As DNA, the CDR3 is TGTGCCAGCAGGATGACAGGGATCCCCCAGAGCAATCAGCCCCAGCATTTT. It codes for CASRMTGIPQSNQPQHF. The full variable domain, with the rest looked up from reference TRBV2 and TRBJ1-5, is EPEVTQTPSHQVTQMGQEVILRCVPISNHLYFYWYRQILGQKVEFLVSFYNNEISEKSEIFDDQFSVERPDGSNFTLKIRSTKLEDSAMYFCASRMTGIPQSNQPQHFGDGTRLSIL.